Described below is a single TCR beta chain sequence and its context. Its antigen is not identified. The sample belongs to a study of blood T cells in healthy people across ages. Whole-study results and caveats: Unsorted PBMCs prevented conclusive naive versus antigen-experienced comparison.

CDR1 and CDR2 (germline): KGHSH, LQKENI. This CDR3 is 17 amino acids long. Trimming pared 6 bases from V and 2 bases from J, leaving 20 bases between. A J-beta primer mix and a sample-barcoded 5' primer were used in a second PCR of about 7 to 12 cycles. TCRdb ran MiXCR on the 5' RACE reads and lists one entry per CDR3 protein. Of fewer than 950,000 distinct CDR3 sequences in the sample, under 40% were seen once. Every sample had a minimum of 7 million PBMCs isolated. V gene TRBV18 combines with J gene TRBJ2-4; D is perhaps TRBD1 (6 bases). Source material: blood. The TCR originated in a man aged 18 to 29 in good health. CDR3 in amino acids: CASSRDTGSGTKNIQYF. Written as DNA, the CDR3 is TGTGCCAGCTCTCGGGACACCGGGTCCGGAACCAAAAACATTCAGTACTTC.